The rows below give T cell receptor beta chains drawn from one sample of a study of neurological immune-mediated disorders. TCRdb fed the 5' RACE reads into MiXCR, producing one record per CDR3 protein. Here the sample spans roughly 62,000 distinct CDR3 sequences, around 4.8% being singletons. The source material was PBMCs. These receptors were collected from a woman aged 50 to 60 with multiple sclerosis. The CDR3 runs from the conserved cysteine through the conserved F or W. Each record gives: clone size, J gene, V gene, CDR3 length, D gene, CDR3 protein, CDR3 DNA. The D gene is left open where the match is weak. Size values are once, few and many counts, or a class for expanded clones, and some rows have none.

many TRBJ2-1 TRBV12-3/TRBV12-4 11 - CASSRLSEQFF TGTGCCAGCAGTCGGTTAAGTGAGCAGTTCTTC
- TRBJ1-1 TRBV20-1 17 TRBD1 CSARDLGQGGMNTEAFF TGCAGTGCTAGAGATCTCGGACAGGGAGGGATGAACACTGAAGCTTTCTTT
many TRBJ1-4 TRBV20-1 14 - CSASPGNAHEKLFF TGCAGTGCTAGTCCGGGGAATGCCCATGAAAAACTGTTTTTT
many TRBJ1-1 TRBV5-1 14 TRBD1 CASSFNRGNTEAFF TGCGCCAGCAGCTTTAACAGGGGGAACACTGAAGCTTTCTTT
many TRBJ2-4 TRBV12-3/TRBV12-4 11 - CASSFKNIQYF TGTGCCAGCAGTTTCAAAAACATTCAGTACTTC
medium-sized TRBJ1-2 TRBV5-6 14 TRBD1 CASSPRGRSYGYTF TGTGCCAGCAGCCCCAGGGGGCGCAGCTATGGCTACACCTTC
many TRBJ1-2 TRBV20-1 13 TRBD1 CSAPEWTGSGYTF TGCAGTGCTCCGGAATGGACAGGGTCTGGCTACACCTTC
many TRBJ2-5 TRBV7-3 13 - CASSLLAEETQYF TGTGCCAGCAGCTTATTGGCTGAAGAGACCCAGTACTTC
many TRBJ1-5 TRBV6-4 13 - CASSESDNQPQNF TGTGCCAGCAGCGAGTCCGACAATCAGCCCCAGAATTTT
many TRBJ2-1 TRBV20-1 14 - CSAPRAGSNNEQFF TGCAGTGCTCCCAGGGCAGGATCCAACAATGAGCAGTTCTTC
many TRBJ1-4 TRBV7-9 14 - CASSFTATNEKLFF TGTGCCAGCAGCTTCACAGCAACTAATGAAAAACTGTTTTTT
many TRBJ2-7 TRBV6-1 13 TRBD1 CASDRDRGYEQYF TGTGCCAGTGACCGGGACAGGGGCTACGAGCAGTACTTC
many TRBJ2-3 TRBV6-2/TRBV6-3 18 - CASSYPLSAGKSTDTQYF TGTGCCAGCAGTTACCCACTTTCCGCGGGGAAAAGCACAGATACGCAGTATTTT
many TRBJ1-6 TRBV7-6 14 - CASSLGTINSPLHF TGTGCCAGCAGCTTAGGGACAATAAATTCACCCCTCCACTTT
many TRBJ1-3 TRBV7-6 15 TRBD1 CASSFGTALGNTIYF TGTGCCAGCAGCTTCGGGACAGCCCTCGGAAACACCATATATTTT
- TRBJ1-4 TRBV24-1 13 - CATSEKAGEKLFF TGTGCCACCAGTGAAAAGGCCGGTGAAAAACTGTTTTTT
many TRBJ2-1 TRBV7-2 14 - CASSLEIRGDEQFF TGTGCCAGCAGCTTAGAGATTAGGGGGGATGAGCAGTTCTTC
many TRBJ1-3 TRBV6-2/TRBV6-3 14 - CASVRPSSGNTIYF TGTGCCAGCGTCCGTCCTAGCTCTGGAAACACCATATATTTT
many TRBJ2-1 TRBV6-2/TRBV6-3 13 - CASGHGRANEQFF TGTGCCAGCGGACACGGCCGAGCCAATGAGCAGTTCTTC
many TRBJ1-2 TRBV29-1 14 TRBD1 CSVVRTGGLYGYTF TGCAGCGTTGTCCGGACAGGGGGCTTGTATGGCTACACCTTC
many TRBJ2-3 TRBV7-9 13 - CASSDGRGDTQYF TGTGCCAGCAGCGACGGAAGGGGGGATACGCAGTATTTT
many TRBJ1-6 TRBV7-2 15 - CASSLIPLGGTPLHF TGTGCCAGCAGCTTAATCCCCTTAGGAGGTACACCCCTCCACTTT
many TRBJ2-1 TRBV6-5 14 TRBD1 CASNYRGTFNEQFF TGTGCCAGCAACTACAGGGGTACTTTCAATGAGCAGTTCTTC
many TRBJ2-3 TRBV7-2 13 - CASSQPQRRTQYF TGTGCCAGCAGCCAACCCCAACGACGCACGCAGTATTTT
many TRBJ2-5 TRBV20-1 14 - CSASKGGLQETQYF TGCAGTGCCAGTAAAGGGGGGCTCCAAGAGACCCAGTACTTC
many TRBJ2-7 TRBV4-1 16 - CASSQGEHGNSYEQYF TGCGCCAGCAGCCAGGGGGAACACGGGAATAGCTACGAGCAGTACTTC
many TRBJ2-3 TRBV4-2 13 - CASSQVEEDTQYF TGTGCCAGCAGCCAAGTAGAGGAGGATACGCAGTATTTT
many TRBJ1-3 TRBV20-1 15 - CSAGTRDISGNTIYF TGCAGTGCTGGTACCAGGGATATCTCTGGAAACACCATATATTTT
many TRBJ2-1 TRBV2 15 TRBD1 CASILGQGASNEQFF TGTGCCAGCATTTTAGGGCAGGGGGCCAGCAATGAGCAGTTCTTC